This T cell receptor (beta chain) was identified in a study of blood T cell repertoires in COVID-19. This CDR3 is built from 15 residues. Between the trimmed V and J ends, which lost 0 bases and 7 bases, there was a span of 13 bases. Per germline, CDR1 GTSNPN and CDR2 SVGIG (reference sequence). The repertoire was sequenced with immunoSEQ multiplex PCR; TCRdb's copy has only in-frame clones and lacks some. The repertoire holds tens of thousands of clones, with more than 65% as singletons. This chain connects TRBV30 to TRBJ1-6, with D perhaps TRBD1 (5 bases). The clonotype originates from a woman aged 55-69 years with acute or convalescent COVID-19. Sequenced: peripheral blood. In nucleotides, the CDR3 is TGTGCCTGGAGTGTAGGTAGGGGCAGCAATTCACCCCTCCACTTT. This codes for CAWSVGRGSNSPLHF.